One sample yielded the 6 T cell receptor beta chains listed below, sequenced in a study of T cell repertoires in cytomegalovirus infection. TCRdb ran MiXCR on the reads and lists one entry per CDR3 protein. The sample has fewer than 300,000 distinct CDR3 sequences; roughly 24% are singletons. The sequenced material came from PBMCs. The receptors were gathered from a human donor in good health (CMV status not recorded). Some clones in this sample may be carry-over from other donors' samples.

The CDR3 loop is CASSEGQHSNQPQHF. CDR3 nucleotides: TGTGCCAGCAGTGAAGGGCAGCATAGCAATCAGCCCCAGCATTTT. V and J are TRBV6-1 and TRBJ1-5; D not resolved. The CDR3 extends over 15 amino acids. Germline V gives CDR1 MNHNS, CDR2 SASEGT. Trimming removed 1 base from V and 0 bases from J, with 7 bases in between.

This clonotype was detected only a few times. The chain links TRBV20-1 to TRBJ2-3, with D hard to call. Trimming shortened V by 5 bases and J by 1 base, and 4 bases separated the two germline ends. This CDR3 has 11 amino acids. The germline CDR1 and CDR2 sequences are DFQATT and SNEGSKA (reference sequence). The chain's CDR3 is CSAFGTDTQYF. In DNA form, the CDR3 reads TGCAGTGCTTTTGGCACAGATACGCAGTATTTT.

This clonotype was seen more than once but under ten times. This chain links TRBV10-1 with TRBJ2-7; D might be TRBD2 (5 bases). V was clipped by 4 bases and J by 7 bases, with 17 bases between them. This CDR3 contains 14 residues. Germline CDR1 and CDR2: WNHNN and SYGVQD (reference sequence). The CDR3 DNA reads TGCGCCAGCAGTGCTCGGGGAACCCTACTTGAGCAGTACTTC. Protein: CASSARGTLLEQYF.

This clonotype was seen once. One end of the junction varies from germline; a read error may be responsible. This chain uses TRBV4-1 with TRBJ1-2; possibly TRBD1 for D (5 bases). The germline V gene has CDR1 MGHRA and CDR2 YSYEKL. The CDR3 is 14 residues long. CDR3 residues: CASSRGGEGSGYTF. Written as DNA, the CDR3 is TGTGCCAGCAGCCGCGGGGGGGAGGGCTCGGGCTACACCTTC.

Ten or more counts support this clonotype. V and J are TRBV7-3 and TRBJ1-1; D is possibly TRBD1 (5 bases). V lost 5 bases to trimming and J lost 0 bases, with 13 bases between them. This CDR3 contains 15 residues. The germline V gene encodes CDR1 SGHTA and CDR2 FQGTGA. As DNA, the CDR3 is TGTGCCAGCAGCCCTGACGGGGGTATGAACACTGAAGCTTTCTTT. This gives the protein CASSPDGGMNTEAFF.

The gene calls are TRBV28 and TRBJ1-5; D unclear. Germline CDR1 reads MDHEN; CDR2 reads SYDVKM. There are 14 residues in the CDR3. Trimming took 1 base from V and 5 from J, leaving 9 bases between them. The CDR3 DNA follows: TGTGCCAGCAGTTTATCGGGGTGGGATCAGCCCCAGCATTTT. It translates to CASSLSGWDQPQHF.